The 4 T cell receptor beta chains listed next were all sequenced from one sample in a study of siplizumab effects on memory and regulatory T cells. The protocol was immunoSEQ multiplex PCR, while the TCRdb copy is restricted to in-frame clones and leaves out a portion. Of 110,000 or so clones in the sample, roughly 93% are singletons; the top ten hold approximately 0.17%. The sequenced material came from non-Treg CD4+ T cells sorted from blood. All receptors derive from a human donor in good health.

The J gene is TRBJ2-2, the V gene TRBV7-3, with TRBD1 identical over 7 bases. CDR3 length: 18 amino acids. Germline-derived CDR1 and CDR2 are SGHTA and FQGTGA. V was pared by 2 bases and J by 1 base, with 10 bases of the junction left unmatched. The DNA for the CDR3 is TGTGCCAGCAGCTTAGTAGGCAGCAGACAGGGGAACACCGGGGAGCTGTTTTTT. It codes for CASSLVGSRQGNTGELFF.

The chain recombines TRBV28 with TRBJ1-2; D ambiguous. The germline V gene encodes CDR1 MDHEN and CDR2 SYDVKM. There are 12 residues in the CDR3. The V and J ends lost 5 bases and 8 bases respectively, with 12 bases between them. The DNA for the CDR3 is TGTGCCAGCAGTGCGGACTTACGGGGCTACACCTTC. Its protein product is CASSADLRGYTF.

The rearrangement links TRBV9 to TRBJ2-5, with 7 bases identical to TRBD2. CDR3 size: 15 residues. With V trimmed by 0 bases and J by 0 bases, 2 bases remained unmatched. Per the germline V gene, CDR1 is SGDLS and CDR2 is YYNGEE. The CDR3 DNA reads TGTGCCAGCAGCGTAGCCGGGGGGTACCAAGAGACCCAGTACTTC. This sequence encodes CASSVAGGYQETQYF.

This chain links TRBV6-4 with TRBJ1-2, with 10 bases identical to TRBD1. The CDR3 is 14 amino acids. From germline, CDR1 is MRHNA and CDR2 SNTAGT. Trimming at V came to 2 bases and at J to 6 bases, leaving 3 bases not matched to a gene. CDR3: CASSDEDRGNGYTF. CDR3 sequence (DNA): TGTGCCAGCAGTGACGAGGACAGGGGGAATGGCTACACCTTC.